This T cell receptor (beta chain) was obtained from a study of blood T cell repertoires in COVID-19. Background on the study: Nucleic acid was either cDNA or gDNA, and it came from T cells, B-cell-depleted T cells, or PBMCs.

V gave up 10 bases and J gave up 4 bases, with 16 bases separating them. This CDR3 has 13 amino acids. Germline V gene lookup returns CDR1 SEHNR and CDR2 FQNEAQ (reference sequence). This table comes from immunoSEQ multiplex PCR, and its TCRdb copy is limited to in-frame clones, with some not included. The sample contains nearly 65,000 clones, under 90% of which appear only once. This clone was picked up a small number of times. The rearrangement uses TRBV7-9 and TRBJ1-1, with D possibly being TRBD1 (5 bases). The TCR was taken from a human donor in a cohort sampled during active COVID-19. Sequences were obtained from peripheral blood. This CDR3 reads CANAEWRGTEAFF. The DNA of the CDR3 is TGTGCCAACGCCGAGTGGAGGGGCACTGAAGCTTTCTTT. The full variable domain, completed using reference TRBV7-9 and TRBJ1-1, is DTGVSQNPRHKITKRGQNVTFRCDPISEHNRLYWYRQTLGQGPEFLTYFQNEAQLEKSRLLSDRFSAERPKGSFSTLEIQRTEQGDSAMYLCANAEWRGTEAFFGQGTRLTVV.